What follows are 29 T cell receptor beta chains derived from one specimen sequenced in a study of human T cells and chemical hapten exposure. Total RNA came from unfractionated whole blood. Individual cDNA molecules in this library carried unique molecular identifiers. TCRdb called the reads again in MiXCR, with one record for every CDR3 protein. This table has roughly 120,000 distinct CDR3 sequences, over 6.5% appearing once. The sample taken for sequencing was whole blood. These receptors originate from a human donor in good health. Some clones in this sample may be carry-over from other donors' samples.

This chain joins TRBV11-2 and TRBJ2-1; D is unclear. V was shortened by 4 bases and J by 7 bases, with 14 bases between the two germline ends. Germline V lookup: CDR1 SGHAT, CDR2 FQNNGV. The CDR3 sequence is 14 residues long. As DNA, the CDR3 is TGTGCCAGCAGCTCCGGGCTTTCCGGGAATGAGCAGTTCTTC. This codes for CASSSGLSGNEQFF.

In this sample, this clonotype turned up once. A much larger clone differs from this one at a single base, so this may be a read error. This sequence joins TRBV10-3 and TRBJ1-1; the D is unclear. The CDR3 runs to 13 residues. V lost 3 bases to trimming and J lost 1 base, with 6 bases between them. The germline V gene has CDR1 ENHRY and CDR2 SYGVKD. The CDR3 DNA is TGTGCCATCAGTGATACGAGGAACACTGAAGCTTTCTTT. Its protein is CAISDTRNTEAFF.

The J gene is TRBJ2-3, the V gene TRBV28, with 7 bases lining up with TRBD1. This CDR3 comprises 15 residues. Germline lookup yields CDR1 MDHEN and CDR2 SYDVKM. The V and J ends lost 5 bases and 0 bases, in that order; junction bases with no gene match: 5. As DNA, the CDR3 is TGTGCCAGCAGTCCCGGACAGGATAGCACAGATACGCAGTATTTT. It is translated as CASSPGQDSTDTQYF.

The gene calls are TRBV5-4 and TRBJ2-7, with 8 bases lining up with TRBD2. V lost 4 bases to trimming and J lost 3 bases; unmatched junction nucleotides: 12. CDR3 length: 16 amino acids. Per germline, CDR1 SGHNT and CDR2 YYREEE (reference sequence). The CDR3, as DNA: TGTGCCAGCAGCCCGAGGTTGACTAGCGTGGACTACGAGCAGTACTTC. Translated: CASSPRLTSVDYEQYF. Variable domain in full (rest from reference TRBV5-4 and TRBJ2-7): ETGVTQSPTHLIKTRGQQVTLRCSSQSGHNTVSWYQQALGQGPQFIFQYYREEENGRGNFPPRFSGLQFPNYSSELNVNALELDDSALYLCASSPRLTSVDYEQYFGPGTRLTVT.

This clonotype showed up many times. The junction and the germline gene differ at one end; a read error may be behind it. CDR3 nucleotides: TGTGCCACCAACCGGGACAGGGATTCTCCCCTCCACTTT. Its translation: CATNRDRDSPLHF. The chain has TRBV15 and TRBJ1-6; 9 bases align to TRBD1. From germline, CDR1 is LNHNV and CDR2 YYDKDF (reference sequence). CDR3 length: 13 residues. The complete variable domain, with remaining parts taken from reference TRBV15 and TRBJ1-6, reads DAMVIQNPRYQVTQFGKPVTLSCSQTLNHNVMYWYQQKSSQAPKLLFHYYDKDFNNEADTPDNFQSRRPNTSFCFLDIRSPGLGDTAMYLCATNRDRDSPLHFGNGTRLTVT.

The chain uses TRBV20-1 and TRBJ2-7; D may be TRBD1 or TRBD2 (6 bases each). The CDR3 consists of 14 residues. Per the germline V gene, CDR1 is DFQATT and CDR2 is SNEGSKA (reference sequence). V lost 3 bases, J lost 0 bases, and 12 bases lay in between. The CDR3 region has the DNA TGCAGTGCTAGGGGGGGCCCCGGCTCCTACGAGCAGTACTTC. It codes for CSARGGPGSYEQYF.

The chain combines TRBV29-1 with TRBJ1-2; 9 bases map to TRBD1. J gave up 8 bases and V 5 bases, and 3 bases lay outside the gene matches. CDR1 and CDR2 from the germline V gene are SQVTM and ANQGSEA. The CDR3 extends over 11 amino acids. DNA for the CDR3: TGCAGCGTTACAGGGGGCCGAGGCTACACCTTC. Protein: CSVTGGRGYTF.

This clonotype was detected once. The chain links TRBV12-5 to TRBJ2-3, with D maybe TRBD2 (5 bases). The V gene's germline CDR1 is LGHNT and CDR2 FRNRAP. The CDR3 is made up of 16 amino acids. V lost 5 bases to trimming and J lost 2 bases, with 17 bases between them. The CDR3 reads CASGPLGLANTDTQYF. CDR3 nucleotide sequence: TGTGCTAGTGGTCCCCTTGGGCTAGCCAACACAGATACGCAGTATTTT.

This clonotype was observed a handful of times. The CDR3 DNA sequence: TGCGCCAGCAGCCACCCAAGGGCTATCGAACTATCCTCGTCCACCGGGGAGCTGTTTTTT. The encoded protein is CASSHPRAIELSSSTGELFF. V is TRBV4-3 and J is TRBJ2-2, with D unclear. Germline V CDR1 and CDR2: LGHNA, YSLEER. Trimming removed 3 bases from V and 4 bases from J, with 27 bases in between. The CDR3 has 20 amino acids.

The table lists this clonotype with many counts. This rearrangement joins TRBV7-9 to TRBJ1-1; D is undetermined. The ends were cut back, 8 bases at V and 5 bases at J, with 12 bases in the middle. The CDR3 covers 12 residues. The germline CDR1 and CDR2 sequences are SEHNR and FQNEAQ (reference sequence). CDR3 DNA sequence: TGTGCCAGCCTTATTGGAGGGACTGAAGCTTTCTTT. Translated, it gives CASLIGGTEAFF.

This clonotype was counted between two and nine times. The chain carries TRBV4-1 and TRBJ2-5, with a weak D call TRBD2 (5 bases). The CDR3 is 13 amino acids. Germline CDR1 reads MGHRA; CDR2 reads YSYEKL. The ends were cut back, 2 bases at V and 5 bases at J, with 9 bases in the middle. This CDR3 reads CASSQRGLETQYF. Written as DNA, the CDR3 is TGCGCCAGCAGCCAAAGAGGGTTGGAGACCCAGTACTTC.

This clonotype showed up just a few times. The V gene is TRBV4-3, the J gene TRBJ2-1; D remains unclear. Per the germline V gene, CDR1 is LGHNA and CDR2 is YSLEER. The CDR3 length is 16 residues. V lost 0 bases to trimming and J lost 0 bases, with 9 bases between them. Written as DNA, the CDR3 is TGCGCCAGCAGCCAAGATAGTTCCAGCTCCTACAATGAGCAGTTCTTC. Its protein is CASSQDSSSSYNEQFF.

This clonotype was counted at least ten times. CDR3 DNA: TGCAGCGGGGCCCGAGGAGCACGCACAGATACGCAGTATTTT. Protein: CSGARGARTDTQYF. The chain uses TRBV29-1 and TRBJ2-3; D is ambiguous. V dropped 7 bases and J dropped 1 base, with 15 bases sitting between them. CDR3 length: 14 amino acids. Germline CDR1 is SQVTM and CDR2 is ANQGSEA.

The gene calls are TRBV3-1 and TRBJ2-5, with 13 bases matching TRBD2. The ends lost 3 bases at V and 4 bases at J; junction bases unmatched: 8. The germline V gene encodes CDR1 LGHDT and CDR2 YNNKEL (reference sequence). The CDR3 is 17 amino acids. The DNA for the CDR3 is TGTGCCAGCAGCCATCAACTAGCGGGGGGGCCTAGAGAGACCCAGTACTTC. It is translated as CASSHQLAGGPRETQYF.

There are many counts of this clonotype. The chain carries TRBV19 and TRBJ1-1; D not certain. V lost 8 bases and J lost 5, with 15 bases in between. CDR3 size: 13 residues. Germline CDR1 LNHDA, CDR2 SQIVND (reference sequence). The CDR3 DNA follows: TGTGCCAGTCGATGGGCGGGTGAGACTGAAGCTTTCTTT. This codes for CASRWAGETEAFF. Full variable domain (missing parts from reference TRBV19 and TRBJ1-1): DGGITQSPKYLFRKEGQNVTLSCEQNLNHDAMYWYRQDPGQGLRLIYYSQIVNDFQKGDIAEGYSVSREKKESFPLTVTSAQKNPTAFYLCASRWAGETEAFFGQGTRLTVV.

This clonotype was detected many times. V and J are TRBV24-1 and TRBJ2-2; D is possibly TRBD1 (6 bases). CDR1 and CDR2 (germline): KGHDR, SFDVKD. Trimming pared 5 bases from V and 2 bases from J, leaving 11 bases between. This CDR3 is 15 amino acids long. CDR3 sequence reads: CATSGRQANTGELFF. Here the CDR3 DNA reads TGTGCCACCAGTGGGCGACAGGCAAACACCGGGGAGCTGTTTTTT.

This sequence joins TRBV4-2 and TRBJ1-4, with no clear D. This CDR3 contains 16 residues. CDR1 is LGHNA, CDR2 YNFKEQ, per germline. V was clipped by 3 bases and J by 7 bases, with 18 bases between them. The CDR3 region is CASSQQAGGLGEKLFF. CDR3 sequence (DNA): TGTGCCAGCAGCCAGCAGGCAGGAGGCCTAGGTGAAAAACTGTTTTTT.

The V call is TRBV7-9, the J call TRBJ1-6; 8 bases are shared with TRBD1. The CDR3 totals 15 residues. The V and J ends lost 5 bases and 8 bases, in that order; junction bases with no gene match: 8. CDR1 SEHNR and CDR2 FQNEAQ come from the germline V gene (reference sequence). The CDR3 reads CASSGQGVKDSPLHF. DNA for the CDR3: TGTGCCAGCAGCGGACAGGGCGTGAAGGATTCACCCCTCCACTTT.

This clonotype was seen many times. This sequence joins TRBV29-1 and TRBJ1-1; D remains ambiguous. Germline CDR1 is SQVTM and CDR2 is ANQGSEA. This CDR3 has 12 residues. The V and J ends lost 5 bases and 1 base respectively, with 8 bases between them. The CDR3 loop reads CSVLIENTEAFF. The CDR3 nucleotides read TGCAGCGTTTTGATAGAGAACACTGAAGCTTTCTTT. Together with reference TRBV29-1 and TRBJ1-1, the CDR3 gives the full variable domain: SAVISQKPSRDICQRGTSLTIQCQVDSQVTMMFWYRQQPGQSLTLIATANQGSEATYESGFVIDKFPISRPNLTFSTLTVSNMSPEDSSIYLCSVLIENTEAFFGQGTRLTVV.

This clonotype was recorded many times. This chain connects TRBV12-3 or TRBV12-4 to TRBJ2-3, with D possibly being TRBD1 (6 bases). This CDR3 is 14 amino acids long. The ends were cut back, 7 bases at V and 2 bases at J, with 13 bases in the middle. The CDR3: CASKIRGPTDTQYF. The CDR3 bases are TGTGCCAGCAAAATCAGGGGACCCACAGATACGCAGTATTTT.

Only a few counts were recorded for this clonotype. V gene TRBV29-1 combines with J gene TRBJ2-5, with D possibly TRBD2 on 5 matching bases. Germline loops: CDR1 SQVTM, CDR2 ANQGSEA. V was pared by 6 bases and J by 7 bases, with 12 bases between. This CDR3 contains 11 residues. CDR3 nucleotide sequence: TGCAGCGTCCTAGGAGAGGGGACCCAGTACTTC. Amino acids: CSVLGEGTQYF.

The chain has TRBV30 and TRBJ2-1; no clear D. Germline V gene data show CDR1 as GTSNPN and CDR2 as SVGIG (reference sequence). The CDR3 runs 15 residues. Trimming took 0 bases from V and 1 from J, leaving 10 bases between them. CDR3 sequence reads: CAWSVEATSYNEQFF. The CDR3 bases are TGTGCCTGGAGTGTGGAAGCGACTTCCTACAATGAGCAGTTCTTC.

This chain joins TRBV4-3 and TRBJ2-5; 11 nucleotides match TRBD2. The V gene's germline CDR1 is LGHNA and CDR2 YSLEER. Germline trimming cut 3 bases from V and 5 bases from J; bases unmatched to any gene: 8. The CDR3 sequence is 16 residues long. Written as DNA, the CDR3 is TGCGCCAGCAGCCATACCTGGACTAGCGGGCGGGAGACCCAGTACTTC. It encodes CASSHTWTSGRETQYF.

This clonotype was seen many times. The CDR3 loop is CASSLRQINTEAFF. In DNA form, the CDR3 reads TGTGCCAGCAGTTTAAGGCAGATTAACACTGAAGCTTTCTTT. V is TRBV12-3 or TRBV12-4 and J is TRBJ1-1; D is unresolved. CDR3 length: 14 residues. Trimming left V 2 bases short and J 2 bases short, with 9 bases between.

The V gene is TRBV29-1, the J gene TRBJ2-3, with 7 bases matching TRBD2. The CDR3 covers 13 residues. Unmatched junction bases numbered 2, after V lost 5 bases and J lost 0 bases. Germline V gene data show CDR1 as SQVTM and CDR2 as ANQGSEA. CDR3 region: CSVPSGSTDTQYF. The CDR3 DNA follows: TGCAGCGTTCCTAGCGGAAGCACAGATACGCAGTATTTT.

This clonotype was seen repeatedly, ten times or more. CDR3 in amino acids: CASSRETGADGNTIYF. DNA for the CDR3: TGTGCCAGCTCCCGGGAAACAGGGGCGGATGGAAACACCATATATTTT. The chain carries TRBV18 and TRBJ1-3, with 7 bases identical to TRBD1. CDR1 and CDR2 (germline): KGHSH, LQKENI. The CDR3 consists of 16 residues. The trim removed 6 bases at V and 3 bases at J, leaving 11 bases unmatched.

The chain combines TRBV5-4 with TRBJ1-6; D is unclear. V dropped 3 bases and J dropped 9 bases, with 16 bases sitting between them. Per germline, CDR1 SGHNT and CDR2 YYREEE (reference sequence). This CDR3 is built from 15 residues. The CDR3 coding sequence is TGTGCCAGCAGCTCGGGCCTGAAGGAGCGTTCACCCCTCCACTTT. Its translation: CASSSGLKERSPLHF. The entire variable domain, with the rest obtained from reference TRBV5-4 and TRBJ1-6, is as follows: ETGVTQSPTHLIKTRGQQVTLRCSSQSGHNTVSWYQQALGQGPQFIFQYYREEENGRGNFPPRFSGLQFPNYSSELNVNALELDDSALYLCASSSGLKERSPLHFGNGTRLTVT.

CDR3 amino acids: CASSYGGASTEAFF. In DNA, the CDR3 is TGCGCCAGCAGTTATGGGGGGGCGAGCACTGAAGCTTTCTTT. The chain has TRBV5-1 and TRBJ1-1, with D possibly TRBD1 on 6 matching bases. Germline V gives CDR1 SGHRS, CDR2 YFSETQ. The V gene lost 5 bases and the J gene lost 4 bases, with 15 bases spanning the gap. The CDR3 is 14 residues long.

This clonotype occurred many times. This sequence joins TRBV6-1 and TRBJ1-6; a weak D match, TRBD1 (5 bases). The germline gives CDR1 MNHNS, CDR2 SASEGT. The CDR3 has 16 amino acids. Trimming pared 1 base from V and 7 bases from J, leaving 14 bases between. The CDR3 here is CASSEDHGARNSPLHF. Here the CDR3 DNA reads TGTGCCAGCAGTGAAGACCATGGGGCGAGGAATTCACCCCTCCACTTT.